These 20 T cell receptor beta chains were sequenced from one sample in a study of neurological immune-mediated disorders. TCRdb used MiXCR to reprocess the 5' RACE reads, holding one entry per CDR3 protein. This table holds about 21,000 distinct CDR3 sequences, roughly 17% found once. Source material: CD8+ T cells from blood. The source is a woman aged 18-29 years with multiple sclerosis.

In this sample, this clonotype turned up many times. At one of its ends the junction is not consistent with the germline gene, which may arise from a read error. V and J are TRBV12-3 or TRBV12-4 and TRBJ1-2; D gene unclear. The CDR3 has 15 residues. CDR3 sequence reads: CASSLAKGAPWGYTF. The CDR3 DNA follows: TGTGCCAGCAGCTTAGCTAAGGGCGCTCCCTGGGGCTACACCTTC.

This chain joins TRBV11-3 and TRBJ2-1; tentative D call: TRBD2 (6 bases). The V end lost 5 bases, the J end lost 10 bases, and 15 bases lay between the germline ends. From germline, CDR1 is SGHNT and CDR2 YENEEA. This CDR3 contains 13 residues. CDR3 in amino acids: CASSIARAGEQFF. CDR3 nucleotide sequence: TGTGCCAGCAGCATCGCCAGGGCGGGGGAGCAGTTCTTC.

This clonotype has at least ten counts. This chain uses TRBV9 with TRBJ2-2; 7 bases fit TRBD2. CDR3 length equals 18 residues. Germline V gives CDR1 SGDLS, CDR2 YYNGEE. V was pared by 6 bases and J by 0 bases, with 14 bases of the junction left unmatched. CDR3 sequence: CASTLGRGVSTNTGELFF. In nucleotides, the CDR3 is TGTGCCAGCACCCTCGGTCGGGGGGTGTCCACGAACACCGGGGAGCTGTTTTTT.

This clonotype was observed many times. This rearrangement joins TRBV4-3 to TRBJ1-1; 8 positions agree with TRBD1. The length of the CDR3 is 13 residues. V was clipped by 6 bases and J by 0 bases; unmatched bases: 0. The germline CDR1 and CDR2 sequences are LGHNA and YSLEER. The CDR3 sequence is CASRGQVNTEAFF. DNA of the CDR3: TGCGCCAGCAGGGGACAGGTGAACACTGAAGCTTTCTTT.

The chain carries TRBV28 and TRBJ1-4; TRBD1 might be the D (6 bases). V dropped 6 bases and J dropped 7 bases, with 12 bases sitting between them. The CDR3 contains 13 residues. Germline CDR1 MDHEN, CDR2 SYDVKM. The CDR3 sequence: CASRAGVVEKLFF. The CDR3 bases are TGTGCCAGCAGGGCAGGGGTAGTTGAAAAACTGTTTTTT. The full variable domain, its missing parts supplied by reference TRBV28 and TRBJ1-4, is DVKVTQSSRYLVKRTGEKVFLECVQDMDHENMFWYRQDPGLGLRLIYFSYDVKMKEKGDIPEGYSVSREKKERFSLILESASTNQTSMYLCASRAGVVEKLFFGSGTQLSVL.

This chain uses TRBV5-1 with TRBJ2-1; D is undetermined. Germline CDR1 reads SGHRS; CDR2 reads YFSETQ. The CDR3 is 13 amino acids. Deletions cut 6 bases from V and 7 bases from J, with 14 bases between. CDR3 nucleotides: TGCGCCAGCAATACGGCCGTAACTAATGAGCAGTTCTTC. Residues: CASNTAVTNEQFF. Using reference TRBV5-1 and TRBJ2-1 for the parts outside the CDR3, the full variable domain is KAGVTQTPRYLIKTRGQQVTLSCSPISGHRSVSWYQQTPGQGLQFLFEYFSETQRNKGNFPGRFSGRQFSNSRSEMNVSTLELGDSALYLCASNTAVTNEQFFGPGTRLTVL.

This clonotype was recorded at least ten times. The chain uses TRBV7-6 and TRBJ2-2; 9 bases are shared with TRBD1. CDR1 and CDR2 (germline): SGHVS, FNYEAQ. There are 16 residues in the CDR3. V lost 1 base and J lost 5; bases outside the gene matches: 5. The CDR3 DNA is TGTGCCAGCAGCTTAGAACAGGGGGCGCGTACCGGGGAGCTGTTTTTT. It encodes CASSLEQGARTGELFF.

The chain joins TRBV11-2 to TRBJ2-1; 7 bases match TRBD2. The CDR3 runs 15 residues. Germline CDR1 SGHAT, CDR2 FQNNGV. The junction had 5 bases not matched to a gene; V was cut back by 4 bases and J by 2 bases. CDR3: CASSSSGATYNEQFF. The CDR3 nucleotides are TGTGCCAGCAGCTCGAGCGGGGCAACCTACAATGAGCAGTTCTTC.

This clonotype was seen repeatedly, ten times or more. This chain connects TRBV7-6 to TRBJ2-2; D possibly corresponds to TRBD2 (5 bases). This CDR3 spans 19 amino acids. CDR1 and CDR2 from the germline V gene are SGHVS and FNYEAQ. The germline V and J ends were trimmed by 4 bases and 0 bases, with 21 bases remaining between them. The CDR3 region has the DNA TGTGCCAGCAGCTCAGAAACTTGGCACAGACTATCGAACACCGGGGAGCTGTTTTTT. Amino acids: CASSSETWHRLSNTGELFF.

The chain has TRBV12-3 or TRBV12-4 and TRBJ2-1, with D uncertain. CDR3 length: 15 residues. V was cut by 8 bases and J by 1 base, with 15 bases left in between. CDR3 sequence reads: CASRFSQTSYNEQFF. CDR3 sequence (DNA): TGTGCCAGCCGGTTTTCGCAAACTTCCTACAATGAGCAGTTCTTC.

This clonotype was observed at least ten times. This chain links TRBV14 with TRBJ2-7; D unclear. The CDR3 spans 14 residues. CDR1 is SGHDN, CDR2 FVKESK, per germline. V gave up 1 base and J gave up 4 bases, with 11 bases separating them. The CDR3: CASSQVEGAYEQYF. CDR3 coding DNA: TGTGCCAGCAGCCAAGTTGAAGGAGCGTACGAGCAGTACTTC.

The table lists this clonotype with a count of one. The chain carries TRBV28 and TRBJ1-1; perhaps TRBD1 as D (6 bases). CDR1 is MDHEN, CDR2 SYDVKM, per germline. This CDR3 is 17 amino acids long. V was pared by 2 bases and J by 3 bases, with 19 bases between. The CDR3 coding sequence is TGTGCCAGCAGTTTACCCCCGGGGGCAGGGCCTCACACTGAAGCTTTCTTT. The encoded protein is CASSLPPGAGPHTEAFF.

This chain links TRBV19 with TRBJ1-1; no clear D. Germline V gene data show CDR1 as LNHDA and CDR2 as SQIVND (reference sequence). The CDR3 spans 14 residues. V lost 5 bases and J 2 bases, leaving 12 bases between the germline ends. The CDR3 nucleotides are TGTGCCAGTAGTCGGTATGACTCAAACACTGAAGCTTTCTTT. Its translation is CASSRYDSNTEAFF.

The rearrangement uses TRBV29-1 and TRBJ1-1, with no clear D. The CDR3 is 12 residues long. The germline gives CDR1 SQVTM, CDR2 ANQGSEA. V was clipped by 4 bases and J by 5 bases, with 11 bases between them. The CDR3 protein is CSVVFGGTEAFF. CDR3 sequence (DNA): TGCAGCGTTGTCTTCGGTGGGACTGAAGCTTTCTTT.

This clonotype was picked up many times. CDR3 sequence (DNA): TGCAGTGCCCGGACCTCGAGGTGGGTGAACACTGAAGCTTTCTTT. Protein sequence: CSARTSRWVNTEAFF. J is TRBJ1-1 and V is TRBV20-1; D not certain. V was trimmed by 6 bases and J by 0 bases, leaving 17 bases between them. The germline V gene has CDR1 DFQATT and CDR2 SNEGSKA (reference sequence). CDR3 length: 15 residues.

This clonotype came up many times. The rearrangement uses TRBV6-5 and TRBJ2-7, with D maybe TRBD2 (5 bases). V was trimmed by 5 bases and J by 5 bases, leaving 16 bases between them. Germline V gene lookup returns CDR1 MNHEY and CDR2 SVGAGI. This CDR3 spans 14 amino acids. The CDR3 DNA follows: TGTGCCAGCAGTCTTGGGAGCGGCGTCCACGAGCAGTACTTC. Residues: CASSLGSGVHEQYF.

This clonotype was seen repeatedly, ten times or more. This sequence joins TRBV7-9 and TRBJ2-5; D might be TRBD2 (5 bases). This CDR3 has 15 amino acids. V shed 5 bases and J shed 1 base, with 14 bases lying between them. Germline values: CDR1 SEHNR, CDR2 FQNEAQ (reference sequence). The DNA of the CDR3 is TGTGCCAGCAGCCCGGACTCCCGGCCCCAAGAGACCCAGTACTTC. Amino acids: CASSPDSRPQETQYF. Drawing the rest from reference TRBV7-9 and TRBJ2-5, the complete variable domain is DTGVSQNPRHKITKRGQNVTFRCDPISEHNRLYWYRQTLGQGPEFLTYFQNEAQLEKSRLLSDRFSAERPKGSFSTLEIQRTEQGDSAMYLCASSPDSRPQETQYFGPGTRLLVL.

This clonotype was found many times. V and J are TRBV18 and TRBJ2-5, with D perhaps assigned TRBD1 or TRBD2 (5 bases each). Trimming stripped 0 bases from V and 4 bases from J, with 6 bases between. The germline V gene has CDR1 KGHSH and CDR2 LQKENI. CDR3 size: 13 residues. The CDR3 spells CASSPPGAETQYF. Here the CDR3 DNA reads TGTGCCAGCTCACCACCCGGGGCAGAGACCCAGTACTTC.

This clonotype was recorded only once. The chain is built from TRBV20-1 and TRBJ1-6, with D possibly being TRBD1 (6 bases). The germline V gene has CDR1 DFQATT and CDR2 SNEGSKA (reference sequence). The CDR3 extends over 14 amino acids. The ends were cut back, 3 bases at V and 7 bases at J, with 13 bases in the middle. The CDR3 loop is CSASSDSRNSPLHF. CDR3 bases: TGCAGTGCTAGCTCGGACAGCAGGAATTCACCCCTCCACTTT.

This clonotype was seen repeatedly, ten times or more. The rearrangement joins TRBV11-2 to TRBJ1-1; maybe TRBD1 (6 bases). The CDR3 loop spans 12 amino acids. CDR1 and CDR2 from the germline V gene are SGHAT and FQNNGV. V lost 5 bases and J 5 bases, leaving 9 bases between the germline ends. CDR3 DNA sequence: TGTGCCAGCAGCCAAGACAGGACTGAAGCTTTCTTT. This sequence encodes CASSQDRTEAFF.